Below are 4 T cell receptor beta chains sequenced from a single sample in a study of blood T cells in healthy people across ages. Together with a sample-barcoded 5' primer, a J-beta primer mix was included in a second PCR lasting about 6 to 11 cycles. TCRdb processed the 5' RACE reads anew with MiXCR; each CDR3 protein has one entry. The sample includes about 1.6 million distinct CDR3 sequences, about 31% seen only once; the top ten take around 10%. The sample taken for sequencing was blood. Every receptor here comes from a woman in her twenties or thirties in good health.

This clonotype showed up many times. The rearrangement uses TRBV20-1 and TRBJ2-7; 7 bases fit TRBD1. CDR3 length: 15 amino acids. With 6 bases clipped from V and 3 bases from J, the junction kept 14 bases outside the gene matches. Germline V gene sequence: CDR1 DFQATT, CDR2 SNEGSKA (reference sequence). CDR3 residues: CSARRTGDLGYEQYF. The CDR3, as DNA: TGCAGTGCCCGCCGGACAGGCGATCTAGGCTACGAGCAGTACTTC.

The chain couples TRBV20-1 to TRBJ2-1; 11 nucleotides match TRBD2. The germline gives CDR1 DFQATT, CDR2 SNEGSKA (reference sequence). V was pared by 5 bases and J by 7 bases, with 13 bases of the junction left unmatched. The CDR3 spans 16 residues. CDR3 protein: CSAPPSGRRGGNEQFF. The CDR3 DNA reads TGCAGTGCTCCCCCTAGCGGGAGGAGGGGTGGGAATGAGCAGTTCTTC.

This clonotype was detected only a few times. This chain uses TRBV12-3 or TRBV12-4 with TRBJ2-1, with 9 bases fitting TRBD2. J was trimmed by 7 bases and V by 3 bases; bases with no gene match: 13. The CDR3 length is 17 residues. The DNA of the CDR3 is TGTGCCAGCAGTTTGGGGCTAGCGGGAATCTTCAGGAATGAGCAGTTCTTC. The encoded protein is CASSLGLAGIFRNEQFF.

Details on this clonotype: Mismatch with germline at one junction end may stem from a read error. The chain joins TRBV3-1 to TRBJ1-1, with 8 bases lining up with TRBD1. Germline CDR1 is LGHDT and CDR2 is YNNKEL (reference sequence). The CDR3 has 14 residues. The CDR3 nucleotides read TGTGCCAGCAGCCGGACAGGGTCAGGGGCTGAAACTTTCTTT. Its protein is CASSRTGSGAETFF.